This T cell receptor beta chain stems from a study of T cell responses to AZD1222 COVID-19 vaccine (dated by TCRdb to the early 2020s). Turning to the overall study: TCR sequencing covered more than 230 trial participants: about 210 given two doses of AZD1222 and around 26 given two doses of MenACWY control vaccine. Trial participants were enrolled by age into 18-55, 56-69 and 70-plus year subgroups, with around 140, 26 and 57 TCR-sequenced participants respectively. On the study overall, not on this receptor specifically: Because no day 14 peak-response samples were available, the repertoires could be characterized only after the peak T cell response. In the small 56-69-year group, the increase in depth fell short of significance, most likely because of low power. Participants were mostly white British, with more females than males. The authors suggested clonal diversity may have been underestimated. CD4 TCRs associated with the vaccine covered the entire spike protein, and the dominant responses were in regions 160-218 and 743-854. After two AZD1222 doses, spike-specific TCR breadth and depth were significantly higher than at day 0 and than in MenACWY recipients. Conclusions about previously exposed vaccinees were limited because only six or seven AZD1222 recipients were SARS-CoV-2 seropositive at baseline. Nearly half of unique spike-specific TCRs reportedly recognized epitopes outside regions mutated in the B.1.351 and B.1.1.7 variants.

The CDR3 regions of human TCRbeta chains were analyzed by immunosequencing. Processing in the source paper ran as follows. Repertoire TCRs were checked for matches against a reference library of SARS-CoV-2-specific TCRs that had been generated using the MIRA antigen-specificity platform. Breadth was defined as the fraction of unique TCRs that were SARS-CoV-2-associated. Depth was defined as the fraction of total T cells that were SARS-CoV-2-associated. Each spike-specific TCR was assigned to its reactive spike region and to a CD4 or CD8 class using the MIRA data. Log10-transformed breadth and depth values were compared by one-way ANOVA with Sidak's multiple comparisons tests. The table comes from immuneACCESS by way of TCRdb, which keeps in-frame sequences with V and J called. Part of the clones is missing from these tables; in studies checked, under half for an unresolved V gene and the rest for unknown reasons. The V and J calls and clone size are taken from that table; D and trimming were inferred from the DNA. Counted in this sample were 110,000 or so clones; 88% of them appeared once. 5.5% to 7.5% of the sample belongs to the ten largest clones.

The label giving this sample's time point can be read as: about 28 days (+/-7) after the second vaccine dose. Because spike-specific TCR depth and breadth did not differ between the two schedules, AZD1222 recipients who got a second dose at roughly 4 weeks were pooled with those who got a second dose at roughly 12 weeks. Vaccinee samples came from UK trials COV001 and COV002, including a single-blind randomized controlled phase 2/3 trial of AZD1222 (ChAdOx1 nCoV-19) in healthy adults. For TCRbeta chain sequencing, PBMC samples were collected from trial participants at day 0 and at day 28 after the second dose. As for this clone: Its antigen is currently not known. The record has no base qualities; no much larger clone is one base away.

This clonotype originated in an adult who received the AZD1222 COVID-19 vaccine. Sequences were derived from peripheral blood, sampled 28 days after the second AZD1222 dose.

This receptor has the CDR3 CASSFSTGETQYF. At the DNA level, the sequence is TGTGCCAGCAGCTTTTCGACAGGAGAGACCCAGTACTTC. The chain links TRBV7-2 with TRBJ2-5, and TRBD1 may be the D gene, going by 6 matching bases. The CDR3 measures 13 amino acids from cysteine to phenylalanine. Only CDR3 DNA remains: 39 bases, in frame from the first base. Cut back by 3 bases and 4 bases, the V and J ends lie 9 bases apart. CDR1 SGHTA and CDR2 FQGNSA were looked up in the germline V gene.